This T cell receptor (beta chain) was identified in a study of T cells in Graves' hyperthyroidism and ophthalmopathy. This clonotype was detected many times. This CDR3 is built from 14 residues. V was pared by 0 bases and J by 4 bases, with 9 bases between. Germline values: CDR1 KGHSH, CDR2 LQKENI. RNA transcripts yielded amplified TCR beta CDR3 regions. With the HTBI primer set, the TCR CDR3 went through a first round of RT-PCR. In TCRdb, the multiplex PCR reads were re-called with MiXCR into one record per CDR3 protein. The repertoire has about 410,000 distinct CDR3 sequences, about 14% of them found once; the top ten carry approximately 13%.

Specimen: blood. The TCR originated in a man between 18 and 35 years old with Graves' ophthalmopathy. V and J are TRBV18 and TRBJ1-1; possibly TRBD1 for D (5 bases). This CDR3 reads CASSPPTRATEAFF. The DNA for the CDR3 is TGTGCCAGCTCACCACCGACCAGGGCCACTGAAGCTTTCTTT.